The 17 T cell receptor beta chains reported below all come from one sample, sequenced in a study of molecular identifiers for immune sequencing clone quantification. In TCRdb, the PCR reads were re-called with MiXCR into one record per CDR3 protein. The data hold about 640,000 distinct CDR3 sequences, with about 20% observed a single time. Sequenced input: naive CD8+ T cells from blood, with Jurkat cell RNA spiked in. Subset indicated: FACS-sorted CD8+CD4-CCR7+CD45RA+ naive T cells. These receptor sequences come from a human donor in good health. Some libraries in this study had Jurkat cell RNA spiked in.

The table lists this clonotype with many counts. The chain is built from TRBV11-2 and TRBJ2-3; the D is unclear. The CDR3 length is 16 residues. Trimming took off 1 base at V and 0 bases at J, with 11 bases between the two ends. Looked up from germline, CDR1 is SGHAT and CDR2 is FQNNGV. The CDR3 DNA follows: TGTGCCAGCAGCTTAGGATCAGCGAGTAGCACAGATACGCAGTATTTT. Its translation: CASSLGSASSTDTQYF.

Notes on this clonotype: A much larger clone lies a single base off, so this may be a read error. The chain links TRBV27 to TRBJ2-2; D remains unclear. V lost 7 bases and J 3 bases, leaving 9 bases between the germline ends. CDR1 is MNHEY and CDR2 is SMNVEV in the germline V gene (reference sequence). The CDR3 contains 13 residues. CDR3 sequence reads: CASIQADTGELFF. CDR3 bases: TGTGCCAGCATCCAGGCTGACACCGGGGAGCTGTTTTTT.

The CDR3 protein is CASSELDHNEQFF. CDR3 sequence (DNA): TGTGCCAGTAGCGAGTTAGATCACAATGAGCAGTTCTTC. J is TRBJ2-1 and V is TRBV19; D remains unclear. V lost 6 bases and J lost 5, with 11 bases in between. In germline, CDR1 is LNHDA, CDR2 SQIVND (reference sequence). The CDR3 length is 13 residues.

This clonotype was observed at least ten times. The rearrangement joins TRBV7-3 to TRBJ2-7; no firm D call. Trimming left V 5 bases short and J 6 bases short, with 14 bases between. Germline loops: CDR1 SGHTA, CDR2 FQGTGA. CDR3 size: 13 residues. This chain's CDR3 is CASSPYHNSEQYF. The CDR3 coding sequence is TGTGCCAGCAGCCCCTACCATAATTCCGAGCAGTACTTC.

In nucleotides, the CDR3 is TGTGCCAGCACCGCCCGCCCGGGACAGGGGAAAAACATTCAGTACTTC. The encoded protein is CASTARPGQGKNIQYF. The rearrangement links TRBV2 to TRBJ2-4; 10 bases line up with TRBD1. The CDR3 has 16 residues. The ends lost 7 bases at V and 4 bases at J; junction bases unmatched: 10. Looked up from germline, CDR1 is SNHLY and CDR2 is FYNNEI.

Remarks on this clonotype: A much larger clone differs from this one at a single base, so this may be a read error. V and J are TRBV20-1 and TRBJ1-1, with no clear D. V gave up 7 bases and J gave up 1 base, with 10 bases separating them. The CDR3 has 12 residues. Germline CDR1 DFQATT, CDR2 SNEGSKA (reference sequence). The CDR3 nucleotides read TGCAGTGTCCGGAGCAAGAACACTGAAGCTTTCTTT. Residues: CSVRSKNTEAFF.

This rearrangement joins TRBV20-1 to TRBJ2-5; D remains unclear. V shed 1 base and J shed 7 bases, with 13 bases lying between them. The CDR3 is 13 residues long. Germline V gene data show CDR1 as DFQATT and CDR2 as SNEGSKA (reference sequence). CDR3 in amino acids: CSARVLGIGTQYF. The CDR3 bases are TGCAGTGCTAGAGTTTTGGGGATTGGGACCCAGTACTTC.

This clonotype was seen more than once but under ten times. The chain uses TRBV19 and TRBJ2-7; possibly TRBD1 for D (6 bases). V dropped 1 base and J dropped 2 bases, with 9 bases sitting between them. The CDR3 sequence is 14 residues long. Germline CDR1 is LNHDA and CDR2 is SQIVND (reference sequence). The CDR3 DNA sequence: TGTGCCAGTAGTATAGTCCCAGGGGCCTACGAGCAGTACTTC. Protein sequence: CASSIVPGAYEQYF.

In the case of this clonotype: One base away lies a much larger clone, so this may be a sequencing read error. The rearrangement joins TRBV24-1 to TRBJ2-1; 8 nucleotides match TRBD2. V was pared by 4 bases and J by 0 bases, with 10 bases of the junction left unmatched. Per the germline V gene, CDR1 is KGHDR and CDR2 is SFDVKD. This CDR3 region has 18 residues. In DNA, the CDR3 is TGTGCCACCAGTGAACGGACTAGCCGCAGGAACTCCTACAATGAGCAGTTCTTC. Protein: CATSERTSRRNSYNEQFF.

This clonotype was seen ten or more times. The CDR3 bases are TGTGCCAGCAGCTTAGTTAACTGGGGAGAACGTCAGCCCCAGCATTTT. It is translated as CASSLVNWGERQPQHF. The chain is built from TRBV7-8 and TRBJ1-5; D is undetermined. V lost 1 base and J lost 6, with 16 bases in between. The length of the CDR3 is 16 residues. Germline V gene sequence: CDR1 SGHVS, CDR2 FQNEAQ.

This clonotype was picked up many times. The V and J genes are TRBV6-5 and TRBJ1-5; perhaps TRBD1 as D (6 bases). V was pared by 5 bases and J by 1 base, with 15 bases between. The germline V gene has CDR1 MNHEY and CDR2 SVGAGI. This CDR3 comprises 16 residues. CDR3 in DNA: TGTGCCAGCAGTCCGGACAGTAATGGGAGCAATCAGCCCCAGCATTTT. This codes for CASSPDSNGSNQPQHF.

This clonotype was detected many times. CDR3: CASSETGGSNQPQHF. The CDR3 region has the DNA TGTGCCAGCAGTGAAACGGGAGGAAGCAATCAGCCCCAGCATTTT. The chain employs TRBV6-1 and TRBJ1-5; the D is unclear. Germline-derived CDR1 and CDR2 are MNHNS and SASEGT. V lost 2 bases and J 1 base, leaving 9 bases between the germline ends. The CDR3 spans 15 residues.

The V gene is TRBV30, the J gene TRBJ1-2; tentatively, D is TRBD1 (5 bases). The V end was cut by 3 bases, the J end by 4 bases, with 9 bases between. The germline gives CDR1 GTSNPN, CDR2 SVGIG (reference sequence). The CDR3 extends over 12 amino acids. The CDR3 reads CAWSGGGYGYTF. In nucleotides, the CDR3 is TGTGCCTGGAGCGGGGGTGGCTATGGCTACACCTTC.

This clonotype was seen repeatedly, ten times or more. The rearrangement joins TRBV5-1 to TRBJ2-1; D tentatively fits TRBD1 or TRBD2 (6 bases each). Germline lookup yields CDR1 SGHRS and CDR2 YFSETQ. The CDR3 is 16 residues long. The V end was cut by 4 bases, the J end by 1 base, with 15 bases between. CDR3 nucleotide sequence: TGCGCCAGCAGCCCCGGGTGGGGGGCGTCCTACAATGAGCAGTTCTTC. It codes for CASSPGWGASYNEQFF.

This clonotype has ten or more counts. This chain links TRBV30 with TRBJ1-1; TRBD1 might be the D (6 bases). CDR1 is GTSNPN and CDR2 is SVGIG in the germline V gene (reference sequence). CDR3 length: 12 amino acids. The CDR3 bases are TGTGTCCTACAGGGCCTGAACACTGAAGCTTTCTTT. It yields the protein CVLQGLNTEAFF.

As to this clonotype: A read error may be the cause here, since a much bigger clone is one base away. Given the absence of the conserved phenylalanine or tryptophan at the CDR3 end, a read error is likely. V is TRBV27 and J is TRBJ1-2, with D maybe TRBD1 (5 bases). With 5 bases removed from V and 0 bases from J, the gap between germline ends came to 13 bases. The CDR3 loop spans 15 amino acids. CDR1 and CDR2 (germline): MNHEY, SMNVEV (reference sequence). The CDR3 region is CASSPTVKANYGYTL. CDR3 DNA sequence: TGTGCCAGCAGTCCGACAGTTAAAGCTAACTATGGCTACACCCTC.

This chain joins TRBV6-2 or TRBV6-3 and TRBJ2-1; perhaps TRBD2 as D (6 bases). This CDR3 spans 16 amino acids. V was pared by 6 bases and J by 5 bases, with 20 bases between. The germline V gene encodes CDR1 MNHEY and CDR2 SVGEGT. As DNA, the CDR3 is TGTGCCAGCAGATTCACTGCCGGGACTGGCGACAATGAGCAGTTCTTC. Amino acid sequence: CASRFTAGTGDNEQFF.